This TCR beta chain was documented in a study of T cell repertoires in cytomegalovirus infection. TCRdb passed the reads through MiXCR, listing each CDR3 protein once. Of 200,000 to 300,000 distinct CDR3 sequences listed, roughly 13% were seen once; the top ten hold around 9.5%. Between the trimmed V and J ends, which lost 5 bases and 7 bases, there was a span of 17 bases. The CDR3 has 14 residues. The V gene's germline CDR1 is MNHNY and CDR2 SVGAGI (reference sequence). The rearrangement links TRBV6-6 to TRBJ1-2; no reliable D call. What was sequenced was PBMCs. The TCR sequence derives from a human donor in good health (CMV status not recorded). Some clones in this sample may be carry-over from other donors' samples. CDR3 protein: CASSVNTASGGYTF. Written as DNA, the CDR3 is TGTGCCAGCAGTGTCAACACAGCCTCCGGTGGCTACACCTTC.